Detailed here is one T cell receptor beta chain. This receptor's antigen is unknown. There are no base qualities to consult, and no much larger clone falls within one base. The protocol used for the library was the immunoSEQ multiplex PCR assay. A mixture of 60 forward primers for TCR Vbeta segments and 13 reverse primers for TCR Jbeta segments was used in the multiplex PCR. Amplification of the CDR3 region of rearranged TCR beta genes was performed with a multiplex PCR assay on genomic DNA. The amplified TCR beta libraries were sequenced on the Illumina HiSeq System as 87-base-pair reads. From the authors' description of their analysis: A later analysis counted about 80 million unique TCR beta chains across the 700 or so repertoires, and roughly 10 million of these chains were shared by at least two donors. Raw reads were error-corrected and collapsed into unique sequences by a nearest-neighbor algorithm in which closely related sequences were merged to remove PCR and sequencing errors. Alignment of CDR3 sequences to IMGT reference sequences was used to assign V, D and J gene segments. For a sequence to be retained, a match of at least six nucleotides was required to both a V gene segment and a J gene segment. A rearrangement counted as productive if the CDR3 had no stop codons and remained in frame with V and J, and every other rearrangement counted as non-productive. Following IMGT convention, CDR3 was defined as the stretch from the second conserved V-encoded cysteine to the conserved J-encoded phenylalanine. In an earlier analysis of around 600 of the donors, sequences lacking an unambiguous match to a single V gene segment were excluded. In an earlier analysis of approximately 500 of the donors, a V segment was called functional when productive rearrangements were above 56.7%, and segregating when the standard deviation between donors exceeded 5%. A statistical classification framework was built to diagnose cytomegalovirus status from the catalog of TCR beta chain sequences. In a later analysis, V and J genes were assigned by comparing TCR nucleotide sequences against IMGT/GENE-DB human TR gene sequences. In a later analysis, CDR3 sequences and most-parsimonious VDJ recombination scenarios were assigned using the TCRdist pipeline. In a later analysis, every TCR beta chain was defined by the combination of its CDR3 amino acid sequence and its V-gene family, and reads without a unique V-gene family were dropped. As a way to deal with suspected cross-contamination and a sequencing artifact, a later analysis dropped roughly 620 nucleotide sequences that were highly shared and had low generation probability. A later analysis calculated a clonal expansion index for each public chain from normalized within-repertoire ranks of inferred template counts. In a later analysis, generation probabilities were computed with a VDJ recombination model fitted to out-of-frame rearrangements, and the resulting probabilities were checked against IGoR. In a later analysis, hypergeometric tests were used to score TCR-TCR, TCR-HLA and TCR-CMV co-occurrence, with a repertoire-size bias correction applied to TCR pairs. False discovery rates were estimated in a later analysis by permuting HLA or CMV assignments 20 times. A later analysis grouped co-occurring TCRs with DBSCAN, adding TCRdist sequence similarity when clustering within HLA-allele-positive subsets. Co-occurrence clustering excluded repertoires with fewer than 30,000 or more than 120,000 public chains, plus five with anomalous nucleotide sharing. TCRdb took this table from immuneACCESS and kept in-frame rearrangements with V and J called. Such tables lack part of the clones; where checked against another copy, unresolved V genes explain under half of the gap, and the rest is unexplained. From that table come the V and J calls and clone size; the DNA was used to work out D and trimming. The sample records approximately 140,000 clones, around 75% of which are singletons. The ten most abundant clones make up 3.5% of the sample.

This sample stems from a study of cytomegalovirus exposure and HLA in healthy donors (dated by TCRdb to the late 2010s). In the study overall: An earlier analysis of several hundred of the donors reported 276 Gb of sequence data and around 100 million unique TCR beta sequences obtained from around 170 million T cells. Because of strong linkage in the cohort, 4 to 6 DR-DQ haplotypes were treated as single units for association and clustering. Among roughly 400 genotyped donors of the cohort, an average of about 220,000 unique TCR beta nucleotide sequences was sequenced per donor, of which about 19% were non-productive. HLA typing included class I and class II loci at four-digit resolution. The study aimed to test whether signatures of past pathogen exposure could be identified by cataloging public T cell receptors. All discovery cohort repertoires had been generated on a single sequencing platform. The later analysis used no new phenotypic data to find candidate immune exposures, relying instead on TCR beta sequences and their occurrence across donors. An early release covering 550 to 700 HLA-typed donors comprised approximately 300 gigabases of sequencing data and around 80 million unique TCR sequences. The study combined high-throughput TCR immunosequencing, statistical association of individual TCRs with disease status, and machine learning to predict cytomegalovirus infection status. To study patterns of TCR occurrence, a later analysis re-analyzed previously published TCR beta repertoires from 700 or so donors and added high-resolution HLA genotyping. An earlier analysis of around 580 of the donors used high-throughput TCR beta sequencing to judge whether each TCR beta V gene segment behaved as functional or pseudogenic. The number of typed donors differed by locus: about 620-630 for A, B, C, DRB1 and DQB1; 522 for DQA1; 606 for DPA1; and roughly 490 for DPB1. Among the roughly 390 genotyped donors, approximately 82% belonged to the genetic ancestry cluster associated with self-reported Caucasian donors. Alongside the repertoire data, information on donor age, sex, ethnicity and CMV serostatus was compiled. Along with the roughly 670-subject first cohort, a separate validation cohort of over 90 different subjects was used. The study used immunosequencing to profile the T cell repertoires of 670 or so subjects and linked those repertoires to cytomegalovirus serostatus. Genome-wide SNP genotypes for about three fifths of the roughly 670 donors were used in a later genetic analysis, which treated that subset as a discovery cohort.

In total, roughly 670 healthy bone marrow donors made up the cohort. All cohort members were sampled while nominally healthy, although unrecorded immune exposures were likely present. Of the 610 or so cohort members, 250 to 300 had positive CMV serostatus and 350 to 450 had negative CMV serostatus, and CMV serostatus was not recorded for the donor. A peripheral blood sample was provided by each donor, and peripheral blood mononuclear cells were used for TCR beta sequencing. The Qiagen DNeasy Blood Extraction Kit was used to extract genomic DNA from the blood cell samples. Germline trimming amounts to 6 bases on V and 3 bases on J, with 9 as the count of junction bases outside the gene matches. Inclusive of the bounding cysteine and phenylalanine, the CDR3 is 16 residues long. Only the CDR3 region is kept as DNA, spanning 48 bases read in frame from base 1. CDR1 and CDR2 were assigned from the germline V gene (reference sequence) as MNHNY and SVGAGI.

Overall study outcomes, separate from this receptor: The authors suggested that the approach could potentially be extended to other disease states and immunological phenotypes. The earlier analysis of around 600 of the donors excluded roughly 17 rarely observed V segments, including chromosome 9 orphons, because counts were too low. A later analysis found that most CMV-associated TCR beta chains appeared HLA-restricted, with HLA associations seemingly driven largely by CMV exposure. A later analysis reported that several top co-occurrence clusters appeared linked to parvovirus B19, influenza, CMV and Epstein-Barr virus. A further reported finding was that TCR beta sequences accurately predicted the HLA-A and HLA-B alleles for most subjects in the first cohort. For the cohort, immune exposure information was limited to CMV serostatus. HLA typing was unavailable for some donors at each locus, so association tests used only the typed subset. An association between a missense DCLRE1C variant and V-gene and J-gene trimming of TCR beta chains was found in a later genetic analysis and replicated in an independent cohort. Sequencing depth was assumed to be roughly uniform across donors in the presence/absence analyses, though that assumption may not hold. A cluster of highly shared sequence variants was judged likely to represent a technical artifact of the sequencing pipeline. In a later analysis, TCR association rates were found to vary across HLA loci, with the most associated TCRs seen for DRB1 alleles and the fewest for HLA-C alleles. The study gave a list of over 150 TCR beta chains associated with cytomegalovirus. A later analysis associated about 17,000 TCR beta sequences with specific HLA alleles at a false discovery rate of 0.05. Some IMGT-functional V segments, including TRBV6-2 and TRBV6-3, could not be distinguished by the 87-base-pair reads and were therefore excluded. Assigning TCR associations to individual alleles was difficult when HLA alleles, especially DR and DQ, strongly co-occurred. In both the original and validation cohorts, the classifier was reported to diagnose cytomegalovirus status with high specificity and sensitivity. Most TCR sequences were seen in very few donors, while some public TCRs were found in many individuals. Broadly in line with IMGT annotations, most TCR beta V segments showed up in productive rearrangements about 90% or about 30% of the time in an earlier analysis of 587 of the donors. A later analysis found that HLA-associated TCR beta chains were more clonally expanded and had lower generation probabilities than equally common non-associated chains. According to a later genetic analysis, donors in an Asian-associated ancestry cluster had fewer N-insertions in productive TCRs than the approximately 630-donor mean. In vitro tests confirmed that a few of the cytomegalovirus-associated TCR beta chains recognize cytomegalovirus antigens. Correlated functional status among segregating V segments might be attributable to linkage disequilibrium, but an unknown experimental factor could not be ruled out. In this cohort, only TCR beta chains were sequenced, and detectable features were limited by the absence of alpha or paired-chain data.

The sample was PBMCs. The source is a human donor in good health. The chain employs TRBV6-6 and TRBJ2-1, with 9 bases matching TRBD2. This receptor carries the CDR3 CASSYRSGRDYNEQFF. The DNA sequence is TGTGCCAGCAGCTATCGTAGCGGGAGAGACTACAATGAGCAGTTCTTC.